Listed below are T cell receptor beta chains from one sample, sequenced in a study of regulatory T cells in long-lasting Graves disease. TCRdb recomputed calls from the multiplex PCR reads with MiXCR, one row per CDR3 protein. The sample holds about 540,000 distinct CDR3 sequences, around an eighth seen once. This sample also belongs to another study, concerning T cells in Graves' hyperthyroidism and ophthalmopathy.

The material was peripheral blood mononuclear cells (PBMCs), obtained at new diagnosis, from a patient treated with antithyroid drugs. The receptors were gathered from a young man with Graves disease. CDR3s include the opening cysteine and the closing phenylalanine or tryptophan. A D gene is named only where the DNA matches it firmly. Size tells how often a clone was seen (once, few, many) or the class of an expanded clone, and some rows leave it out.

J,size,V,D,DNA,CDR3
TRBJ2-2,once,TRBV4-2,-,TGTGCCAGCAGCCAAGATGAAGGGCAGATTAACCGGGGAGAGCTGTTTTTT,CASSQDEGQINRGELFF
TRBJ1-2,few,TRBV9,TRBD1,TGTGCCAGCAGCGTAACAGGGGAGAACTATGGCTACACCTTC,CASSVTGENYGYTF
TRBJ2-5,few,TRBV19,-,TGTGCCAGTAGTATTCGGTCCGGGACTGCACTCGGGGAGACCCAGTACTTC,CASSIRSGTALGETQYF
TRBJ2-1,many,TRBV7-2,-,TGTGCCAGCAGCTTAGGGGGTGGGAGATTAGGCAATGAGCAGTTCTTC,CASSLGGGRLGNEQFF
TRBJ2-5,many,TRBV5-6,-,TGTGCCAGCACCAGGGGGGCAGAAGAGACCCAGTACTTC,CASTRGAEETQYF
TRBJ2-2,many,TRBV12-3/TRBV12-4,TRBD2,TGTGCCAGCAGGGCGAGGAGCGGGAGCAACACCGGGGAGCTGTTTTTT,CASRARSGSNTGELFF
TRBJ1-5,many,TRBV12-3/TRBV12-4,-,TGTGCCACCTTAAGGCTTGGCAATCAGCCCCAGCATTTT,CATLRLGNQPQHF
TRBJ1-2,many,TRBV20-1,TRBD1,TGCAGTGCTCAGCCAGACAGGGGAACGACCACCAACTATGGCTACACCTTC,CSAQPDRGTTTNYGYTF
TRBJ2-3,-,TRBV3-1,TRBD1,TGTGCCAGCAGCCAGGGACAGGGCGGGGTGGATACGCAGTATTTT,CASSQGQGGVDTQYF
TRBJ1-1,-,TRBV25-1,-,TGTGCCAGCAGTGACCCCTCTACACTGAACACTGAAGCTTTCTTT,CASSDPSTLNTEAFF
TRBJ2-1,-,TRBV9,-,TGTGCCAGCAGCGCCATGGGGGGATTACCCGGTGAGCAGTTCTTC,CASSAMGGLPGEQFF